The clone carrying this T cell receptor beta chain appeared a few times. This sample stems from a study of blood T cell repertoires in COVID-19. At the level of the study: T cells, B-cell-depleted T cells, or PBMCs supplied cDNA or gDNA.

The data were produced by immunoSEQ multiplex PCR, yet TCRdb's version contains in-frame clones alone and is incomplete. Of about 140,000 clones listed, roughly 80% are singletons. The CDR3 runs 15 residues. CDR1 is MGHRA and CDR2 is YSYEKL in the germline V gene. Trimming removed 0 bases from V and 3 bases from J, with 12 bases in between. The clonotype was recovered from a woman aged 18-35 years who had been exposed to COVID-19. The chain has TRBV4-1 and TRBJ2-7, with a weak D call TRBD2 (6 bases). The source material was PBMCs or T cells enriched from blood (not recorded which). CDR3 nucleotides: TGCGCCAGCAGCCAAGATTTAGCGGTCGACTACGAGCAGTACTTC. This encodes CASSQDLAVDYEQYF.